The sequence of this T cell receptor beta chain was determined in a study of PD-1 blockade in classical Hodgkin lymphoma. Following autologous stem cell transplantation, relapse occurred in every patient, and exposure to brentuximab vedotin varied. Trimming removed 6 bases from V and 4 bases from J, with 6 bases in between. Germline loops: CDR1 MDHEN, CDR2 SYDVKM. CDR3 length: 11 residues. Libraries were prepared by immunoSEQ multiplex PCR; TCRdb keeps only in-frame clonotypes and omits some of them. The sample yields about 20,000 clones, approximately 84% seen once. The sample here was peripheral blood mononuclear cells (PBMCs), taken at baseline. This clonotype originated in a human donor with classical Hodgkin lymphoma. The chain uses TRBV28 and TRBJ1-1; D is unresolved. CDR3 sequence (DNA): TGTGCCAGCAGCCCGTTCACTGAAGCTTTCTTT. As protein: CASSPFTEAFF.